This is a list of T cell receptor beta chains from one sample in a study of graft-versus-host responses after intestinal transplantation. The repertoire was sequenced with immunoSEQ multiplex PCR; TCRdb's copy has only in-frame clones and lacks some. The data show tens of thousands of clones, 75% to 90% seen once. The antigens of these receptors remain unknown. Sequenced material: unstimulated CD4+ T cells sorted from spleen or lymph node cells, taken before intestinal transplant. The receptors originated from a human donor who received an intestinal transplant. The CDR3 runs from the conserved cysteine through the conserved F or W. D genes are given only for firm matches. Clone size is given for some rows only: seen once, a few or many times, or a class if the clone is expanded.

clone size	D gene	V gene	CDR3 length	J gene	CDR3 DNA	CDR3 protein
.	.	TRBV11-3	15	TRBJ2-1	TGTGCCAGCAGCTACACGCAGGGGAGGGGGAATGAGCAGTTCTTC	CASSYTQGRGNEQFF
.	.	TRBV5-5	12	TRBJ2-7	TGTGCCAGCAGCTTGGGGGCCGGCGAGCAGTACTTC	CASSLGAGEQYF
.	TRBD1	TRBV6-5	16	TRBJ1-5	TGTGCCAGCAGTTCCAGGACAGGGTACGGCAATCAGCCCCAGCATTTT	CASSSRTGYGNQPQHF
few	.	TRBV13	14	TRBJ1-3	TGTGCCAGCAGCTTAACCAGTTCTGGAAACACCATATATTTT	CASSLTSSGNTIYF
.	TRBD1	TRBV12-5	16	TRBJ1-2	TGTGCTAGTGGTTTGGTACTACAGGGGGTGGGTTATGGCTACACCTTC	CASGLVLQGVGYGYTF
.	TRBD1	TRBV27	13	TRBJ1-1	TGTGCCAGCAGCCTAACAGGGGCTGGATATGCTTTCTTT	CASSLTGAGYAFF
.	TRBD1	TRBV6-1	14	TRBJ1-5	TGTGCCAGCAGTGCCTCGGGACAGTTCCAGCCCCAGCATTTT	CASSASGQFQPQHF
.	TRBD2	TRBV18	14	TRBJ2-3	TGTGCCAGCTCTCGAGCGGGGGGGCCGGATACGCAGTATTTT	CASSRAGGPDTQYF
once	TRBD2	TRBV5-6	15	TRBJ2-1	TGTGCCAGCAGCTATTTTAGCGGGGGGTACAATGAGCAGTTCTTC	CASSYFSGGYNEQFF
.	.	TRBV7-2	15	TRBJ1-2	TGTGCCAGCAGCTTAAATCCCGATACAGGCTGGGGCTACACCTTC	CASSLNPDTGWGYTF
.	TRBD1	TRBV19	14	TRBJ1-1	TGTGCCAGTAGTCCAAGACAGGGGAACACTGAAGCTTTCTTT	CASSPRQGNTEAFF
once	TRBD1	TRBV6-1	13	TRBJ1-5	TGTGCCAGCGACACAGGGGGGTATCAGCCCCAGCATTTT	CASDTGGYQPQHF
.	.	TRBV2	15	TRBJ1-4	TGTGCCAGCACCACAACGAGGAGCACTAATGAAAAACTGTTTTTT	CASTTTRSTNEKLFF